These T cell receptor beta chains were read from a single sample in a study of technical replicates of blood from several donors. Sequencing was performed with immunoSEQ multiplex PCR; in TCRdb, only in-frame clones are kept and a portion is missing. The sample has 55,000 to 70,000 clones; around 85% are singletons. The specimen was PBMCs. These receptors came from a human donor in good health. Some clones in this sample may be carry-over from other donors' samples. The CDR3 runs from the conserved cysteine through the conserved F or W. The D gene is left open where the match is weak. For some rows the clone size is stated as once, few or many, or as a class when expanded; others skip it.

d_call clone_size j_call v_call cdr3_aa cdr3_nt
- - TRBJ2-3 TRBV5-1 CASSSGHSTDTQYF TGCGCCAGCAGCTCAGGACACAGCACAGATACGCAGTATTTT
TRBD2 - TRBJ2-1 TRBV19 CASSIGAFSGRPYNEQFF TGTGCCAGTAGTATAGGTGCGTTTAGCGGGAGGCCCTACAATGAGCAGTTCTTC
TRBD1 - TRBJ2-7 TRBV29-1 CSAMTGGYEQYF TGCAGCGCGATGACAGGGGGCTACGAGCAGTACTTC
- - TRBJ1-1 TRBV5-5 CASSKSKNTEAFF TGTGCCAGCAGCAAATCAAAGAACACTGAAGCTTTCTTT
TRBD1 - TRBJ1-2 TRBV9 CASSVAAGGMLGYTF TGTGCCAGCAGCGTAGCGGCAGGGGGTATGTTGGGCTACACCTTC
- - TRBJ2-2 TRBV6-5 CASSRVTNTGELFF TGTGCCAGCAGCAGGGTGACGAACACCGGGGAGCTGTTTTTT
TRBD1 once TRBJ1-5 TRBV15 CATSLSPGQGALSPPQHF TGTGCCACCAGCCTCAGCCCGGGACAGGGGGCGTTGAGTCCGCCCCAGCATTTT
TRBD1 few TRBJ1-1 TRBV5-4 CASSLVQGVGTEAFF TGTGCCAGCAGCTTGGTACAGGGGGTGGGAACTGAAGCTTTCTTT
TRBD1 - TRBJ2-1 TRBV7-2 CASSGSGAGTAGNEQFF TGTGCCAGCAGCGGGAGTGGGGCCGGGACAGCCGGAAATGAGCAGTTCTTC
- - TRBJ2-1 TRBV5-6 CASSFRPSRSSYNEQFF TGTGCCAGCAGCTTTCGTCCGTCGCGAAGCTCCTACAATGAGCAGTTCTTC
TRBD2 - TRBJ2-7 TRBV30 CAWNPTSGVYEQYF TGTGCCTGGAATCCGACTAGCGGGGTCTACGAGCAGTACTTC
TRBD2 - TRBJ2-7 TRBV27 CASSSASGGYDEQYF TGTGCCAGCAGTTCAGCCAGCGGGGGTTACGACGAGCAGTACTTC
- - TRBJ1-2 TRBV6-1 CASSVGRGADSGYTF TGTGCCAGCAGTGTGGGACGGGGGGCGGATAGCGGCTACACCTTC
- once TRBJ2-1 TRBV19 CASSIGAGPYNEQFF TGTGCCAGTAGTATAGGAGCGGGCCCTTACAATGAGCAGTTCTTC
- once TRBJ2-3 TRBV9 CASSPGGLDTQYF TGTGCCAGCAGCCCCGGGGGACTGGATACGCAGTATTTT
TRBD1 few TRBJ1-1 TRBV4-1 CASSQGQGPPEAFF TGCGCCAGCAGCCAAGGACAGGGCCCCCCTGAAGCTTTCTTT
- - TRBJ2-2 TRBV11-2 CASSLVSANTGELFF TGTGCCAGCAGCTTAGTGTCTGCGAACACCGGGGAGCTGTTTTTT
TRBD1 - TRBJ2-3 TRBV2 CASSSQGFEADTQYF TGTGCCAGCAGTTCACAGGGGTTTGAGGCAGATACGCAGTATTTT